The clone carrying this TCR beta chain appeared many times. This specimen belongs to a study of blood T cells in healthy people across ages. For the second PCR, which ran for about 7 to 12 cycles, a sample-barcoded 5' primer and a J-beta primer mix were used. TCRdb re-analysed the 5' RACE reads in MiXCR, keeping a single row per CDR3 protein. This sample has about 640,000 distinct CDR3 sequences, with less than 35% found just once. This CDR3 spans 18 amino acids. Germline CDR1 and CDR2: LGHDT and YNNKEL (reference sequence). The germline V and J ends were trimmed by 5 bases and 0 bases, with 17 bases remaining between them.

The source material was blood. This TCR was sampled from a woman aged 80 or over in good health. The genes are TRBV3-1 and TRBJ1-6, with D possibly matching TRBD1 (5 bases). The CDR3 sequence is CASSEGGQIPSYNSPLHF. CDR3 bases: TGTGCCAGCAGCGAAGGAGGACAAATACCCTCCTATAATTCACCCCTCCACTTT.